The 14 T cell receptor beta chains given below trace back to one sample, sequenced in a study of blood T cell repertoires in COVID-19. Clones were sequenced by immunoSEQ multiplex PCR, and TCRdb holds only the in-frame ones, with some missing. The table includes more than 85,000 clones, 75% to 90% detected once. The sequencing sample was made of peripheral blood. The source of these receptors is a woman between 45 and 65 years old with COVID-19, enrolled during active disease.

The J gene is TRBJ2-1, the V gene TRBV7-2, with D possibly TRBD2 on 5 matching bases. The CDR3 loop spans 16 amino acids. The V and J ends lost 2 bases and 2 bases respectively, with 13 bases between them. Germline CDR1 and CDR2: SGHTA and FQGNSA. Here the CDR3 reads CASSLTRGTPYNEQFF. CDR3 coding DNA: TGTGCCAGCAGCTTAACCCGGGGTACACCCTACAATGAGCAGTTCTTC.

The J gene is TRBJ2-7, the V gene TRBV19; 7 positions agree with TRBD1. The CDR3 consists of 15 residues. Germline CDR1 LNHDA, CDR2 SQIVND (reference sequence). The junction had 5 bases not matched to a gene; V was cut back by 0 bases and J by 3 bases. The CDR3 spells CASSIEGTANYEQYF. CDR3 DNA: TGTGCCAGTAGTATAGAAGGGACAGCCAACTACGAGCAGTACTTC.

Note on this clone: At one of its ends the junction is not consistent with the germline gene, which may arise from a read error. J is TRBJ2-7 and V is TRBV5-1, with D unresolved. The CDR3 loop spans 13 amino acids. Germline values: CDR1 SGHRS, CDR2 YFSETQ. This CDR3 reads CASSESRSSEQYF. In nucleotides, the CDR3 is TGCGCCAGCAGCGAATCTAGATCCTCCGAGCAGTACTTC.

The chain is built from TRBV20-1 and TRBJ1-5; a weak D match, TRBD1 (6 bases). The V end was cut by 3 bases, the J end by 7 bases, with 16 bases between. The CDR3 consists of 14 residues. Germline loops: CDR1 DFQATT, CDR2 SNEGSKA (reference sequence). As DNA, the CDR3 is TGCAGTGCTAGTGGGGGCAGGGAGGACCAGCCCCAGCATTTT. It is translated as CSASGGREDQPQHF.

The chain employs TRBV5-1 and TRBJ1-1; 8 bases fit TRBD1. Germline values: CDR1 SGHRS, CDR2 YFSETQ. J was trimmed by 0 bases and V by 4 bases; bases with no gene match: 5. The CDR3 is 15 amino acids. CDR3 region: CASSVTGDMNTEAFF. The CDR3 nucleotides read TGCGCCAGCAGCGTGACAGGGGATATGAACACTGAAGCTTTCTTT.

The chain uses TRBV6-5 and TRBJ1-1; TRBD1 matches 7 bases. V trimming: 3 bases; J trimming: 5 bases; junction bases outside the gene matches: 12. The length of the CDR3 is 16 residues. Germline V gene lookup returns CDR1 MNHEY and CDR2 SVGAGI. The CDR3 DNA reads as TGTGCCAGCAGTTATAGCTCGACAGGGTGGGGTACTGAAGCTTTCTTT. Translating it yields CASSYSSTGWGTEAFF.

The chain recombines TRBV4-3 with TRBJ1-1; D perhaps matches TRBD1 (6 bases). V shed 4 bases and J shed 4 bases, with 10 bases lying between them. The CDR3 length is 13 residues. The germline V gene has CDR1 LGHNA and CDR2 YSLEER. CDR3 coding DNA: TGCGCCAGCAGCCCAGGGGTAAGCACTGAAGCTTTCTTT. Protein sequence: CASSPGVSTEAFF.

The chain recombines TRBV7-2 with TRBJ1-3; 8 bases align to TRBD1. Looked up from germline, CDR1 is SGHTA and CDR2 is FQGNSA. V lost 5 bases, J lost 3 bases, and 6 bases stayed unmatched. The CDR3 sequence is 15 residues long. The CDR3 sequence: CASSPTGGIGNTIYF. CDR3 coding DNA: TGTGCCAGCAGCCCCACAGGGGGGATTGGAAACACCATATATTTT. Full variable domain (missing parts from reference TRBV7-2 and TRBJ1-3): GAGVSQSPSNKVTEKGKDVELRCDPISGHTALYWYRQSLGQGLEFLIYFQGNSAPDKSGLPSDRFSAERTGGSVSTLTIQRTQQEDSAVYLCASSPTGGIGNTIYFGEGSWLTVV.

The chain employs TRBV11-2 and TRBJ1-1, with D hard to call. Germline CDR1 and CDR2: SGHAT and FQNNGV. The V and J ends lost 0 bases and 0 bases respectively, with 14 bases between them. The CDR3 has 17 amino acids. The CDR3: CASSLDLGSSLNTEAFF. The CDR3 DNA follows: TGTGCCAGCAGCTTAGACCTCGGGTCATCCTTGAACACTGAAGCTTTCTTT.

The chain links TRBV19 to TRBJ2-7; D may be TRBD1 (6 bases). CDR3 length: 15 amino acids. The germline V gene encodes CDR1 LNHDA and CDR2 SQIVND (reference sequence). V was trimmed by 7 bases and J by 2 bases, leaving 18 bases between them. The CDR3 reads CASKLYPSGAYEQYF. In DNA form, the CDR3 reads TGTGCCAGTAAACTATACCCCTCAGGGGCCTACGAGCAGTACTTC.

This sequence joins TRBV11-2 and TRBJ2-2; perhaps TRBD2 as D (6 bases). Looked up from germline, CDR1 is SGHAT and CDR2 is FQNNGV. The CDR3 is 17 amino acids. Deletions cut 1 base from V and 0 bases from J, with 12 bases between. This CDR3 is CASSLVAGTANTGELFF. CDR3 DNA sequence: TGTGCCAGCAGCTTAGTGGCGGGGACCGCGAACACCGGGGAGCTGTTTTTT.

This chain joins TRBV6-2 or TRBV6-3 and TRBJ1-1, with 10 bases that match TRBD1. Unmatched junction bases numbered 9, after V lost 5 bases and J lost 3 bases. The CDR3 has 16 amino acids. From germline, CDR1 is MNHEY and CDR2 SVGEGT. The CDR3, as DNA: TGTGCCAGCAGTGGGGACAGGGGAAGTCCGTACACTGAAGCTTTCTTT. Protein sequence: CASSGDRGSPYTEAFF.

V gene TRBV7-9 combines with J gene TRBJ2-1; 9 positions agree with TRBD2. CDR3 size: 15 residues. V lost 0 bases, J lost 6 bases, and 3 bases stayed unmatched. Germline assignment: CDR1 SEHNR and CDR2 FQNEAQ (reference sequence). CDR3 sequence: CASSLAAGGLNEQFF. The CDR3 DNA reads as TGTGCCAGCAGCTTAGCAGCGGGGGGCCTCAATGAGCAGTTCTTC.

This rearrangement joins TRBV5-6 to TRBJ2-7, with TRBD1 as a possible D gene (5 bases). The V end was cut by 0 bases, the J end by 6 bases, with 16 bases between. Germline V gives CDR1 SGHDT, CDR2 YYEEEE. The length of the CDR3 is 15 residues. The CDR3 region has the DNA TGTGCCAGCAGCTTGGGCCCCGTGATGGGGCGCGAGCAGTACTTC. Amino acids: CASSLGPVMGREQYF.